The table lists the clone carrying this TCR beta chain with many counts. This specimen comes from a study of T cells after yellow fever vaccination. Each CDR3 protein is one row after TCRdb ran MiXCR on the 5' RACE reads. Of approximately 96,000 distinct CDR3 sequences in the sample, about 8.2% are singletons; the top ten hold over 15%. Trimming cost V 6 bases and J 4 bases; bases outside gene matches: 4. Germline-derived CDR1 and CDR2 are MDHEN and SYDVKM. This CDR3 is built from 13 residues. This chain links TRBV28 with TRBJ1-1, with TRBD1 matching 8 bases. Here the sequenced sample was CD8+ T cells not binding an NS4B(214-222) dextramer, sorted from PBMCs, taken around 14 days after the first yellow fever vaccination. The origin of this receptor is a man aged 18 to 29 who received the YFV17D yellow fever vaccine. The CDR3 bases are TGTGCCAGCAGCCAAACAGGGGGCACTGAAGCTTTCTTT. This encodes CASSQTGGTEAFF.